These T cell receptor beta chains were read from a single sample in a study of cytomegalovirus exposure and HLA in healthy donors. Profiling relied on immunoSEQ multiplex PCR, and the TCRdb table lists in-frame clones only, not all of them. Of approximately 130,000 clones detected, 81% appear once; the ten largest clones hold 5.5% to 7%. What was sequenced was PBMCs. The origin of the receptors is a woman aged 40 to 49 in good health and CMV-seropositive. Each CDR3 is given with its conserved first and last residue. The order of the fields is V gene, J gene, D gene, clone size, CDR3 protein, CDR3 DNA. A D gene is named only where the DNA matches it firmly. Clone size, where shown, is once, few, many, or a class for clones that have expanded.

V: TRBV7-8; J: TRBJ1-1; D: .; size: .; CDR3: CASSHIVGEVGTEAFF; DNA: TGTGCCAGCAGCCATATTGTCGGGGAAGTGGGCACTGAAGCTTTCTTT
V: TRBV7-6; J: TRBJ2-1; D: TRBD2; size: few; CDR3: CASSPGTSGSLLDEQFF; DNA: TGTGCCAGCAGCCCAGGGACTAGCGGGAGCCTCCTGGATGAGCAGTTCTTC
V: TRBV5-1; J: TRBJ2-1; D: TRBD2; size: .; CDR3: CASRSAGTRHNEQFF; DNA: TGCGCCAGCAGGTCAGCCGGGACTAGACACAATGAGCAGTTCTTC
V: TRBV4-3; J: TRBJ1-5; D: TRBD1; size: .; CDR3: CASSQDAGTGDQPQHF; DNA: TGCGCCAGCAGCCAAGACGCCGGGACAGGAGATCAGCCCCAGCATTTT
V: TRBV29-1; J: TRBJ2-2; D: TRBD1; size: .; CDR3: CSVTGANTGELFF; DNA: TGCAGCGTAACAGGGGCTAACACCGGGGAGCTGTTTTTT
V: TRBV5-1; J: TRBJ2-7; D: .; size: once; CDR3: CASSPRAEPHEQYF; DNA: TGCGCCAGCAGCCCGCGGGCGGAACCGCACGAGCAGTACTTC
V: TRBV6-6; J: TRBJ1-1; D: .; size: .; CDR3: CASTGGGSQGREAFF; DNA: TGTGCCAGCACTGGCGGGGGGTCGCAAGGCAGAGAAGCTTTCTTT
V: TRBV5-1; J: TRBJ2-7; D: .; size: .; CDR3: CASSFDLSYEQYF; DNA: TGCGCCAGCAGTTTTGACTTATCCTACGAGCAGTACTTC
V: TRBV4-2; J: TRBJ2-3; D: TRBD2; size: .; CDR3: CASSLSFSGGYTDTQYF; DNA: TGTGCCAGCAGCCTCTCCTTTAGCGGGGGGTACACAGATACGCAGTATTTT
V: TRBV18; J: TRBJ2-1; D: TRBD2; size: .; CDR3: CASSLSGIGVEEQFF; DNA: TGTGCCAGCTCACTCAGCGGGATCGGGGTGGAAGAGCAGTTCTTC
V: TRBV9; J: TRBJ2-1; D: TRBD2; size: .; CDR3: CASSAGTSPSNEQFF; DNA: TGTGCCAGCTCCGCCGGGACTAGCCCTTCCAATGAGCAGTTCTTC
V: TRBV2; J: TRBJ2-5; D: TRBD2; size: .; CDR3: CASSLGLAGIQETQYF; DNA: TGTGCCAGCAGCCTAGGACTAGCGGGAATCCAAGAGACCCAGTACTTC
V: TRBV5-4; J: TRBJ2-7; D: .; size: .; CDR3: CASSFSPGTYEQYF; DNA: TGTGCCAGCAGCTTTAGTCCAGGGACCTACGAGCAGTACTTC
V: TRBV6-5; J: TRBJ2-7; D: TRBD2; size: .; CDR3: CASTRSGGNYEQYF; DNA: TGTGCCAGCACCCGGAGCGGGGGCAACTACGAGCAGTACTTC
V: TRBV10-2; J: TRBJ1-5; D: .; size: .; CDR3: CASSVREGVALEPQHF; DNA: TGCGCCAGCAGTGTTCGGGAGGGGGTGGCTTTGGAGCCCCAGCATTTT
V: TRBV28; J: TRBJ2-3; D: .; size: .; CDR3: CASSLRRLPSTDTQYF; DNA: TGTGCCAGCAGTTTGCGGCGGTTACCTAGCACAGATACGCAGTATTTT
V: TRBV28; J: TRBJ2-7; D: TRBD2; size: .; CDR3: CASSTLAGEGSYEQYF; DNA: TGTGCCAGCAGTACTCTAGCGGGAGAGGGATCCTACGAGCAGTACTTC
V: TRBV10-2; J: TRBJ1-5; D: .; size: .; CDR3: CASSEGDSNQPQHF; DNA: TGCGCCAGCAGTGAGGGAGATAGCAATCAGCCCCAGCATTTT
V: TRBV9; J: TRBJ1-4; D: .; size: .; CDR3: CASSSRGEKLFF; DNA: TGTGCCAGCAGCTCCCGCGGGGAAAAACTGTTTTTT
V: TRBV7-2; J: TRBJ2-7; D: TRBD2; size: .; CDR3: CASSSNLAGGAWDF; DNA: TGTGCCAGCAGCTCAAACCTAGCGGGGGGGGCTTGGGACTTC
V: TRBV5-8; J: TRBJ1-5; D: TRBD1; size: .; CDR3: CASRWTGSVNQPQHF; DNA: TGTGCCAGCAGATGGACAGGGTCCGTAAATCAGCCCCAGCATTTT
V: TRBV5-1; J: TRBJ1-6; D: .; size: .; CDR3: CASSFRGQNNSPLHF; DNA: TGCGCCAGCAGCTTCAGGGGACAAAATAATTCACCCCTCCACTTT
V: TRBV7-3; J: TRBJ2-1; D: .; size: once; CDR3: CASSLARGNEQFF; DNA: TGTGCCAGCAGCTTAGCCCGGGGCAATGAGCAGTTCTTC